The next 31 T cell receptor beta chains were all read from a single sample in a study of response to subunit inactivated influenza vaccine. Via MiXCR, TCRdb re-called the RT-PCR reads, giving one row per CDR3 protein. The repertoire holds 200,000 to 250,000 distinct CDR3 sequences, with more than 10% as singletons. The sample was non-naive T cells sorted from PBMCs, taken 14 days before vaccination. Every receptor here comes from a man aged 45-65 years who received an inactivated influenza vaccine.

The chain is built from TRBV15 and TRBJ1-2; D uncertain. CDR3 length equals 12 residues. The germline V and J ends were trimmed by 0 bases and 8 bases, with 7 bases remaining between them. Germline V lookup: CDR1 LNHNV, CDR2 YYDKDF (reference sequence). The CDR3 DNA reads as TGTGCCACCAGCAGAGATCATGTCGGCTACACCTTC. Translated: CATSRDHVGYTF.

This clonotype was seen only a few times. This chain connects TRBV3-1 to TRBJ1-2; D is uncertain. From germline, CDR1 is LGHDT and CDR2 YNNKEL (reference sequence). V lost 1 base and J 8 bases, leaving 17 bases between the germline ends. The length of the CDR3 is 15 residues. The CDR3 loop is CASSQVRTAGGGYTF. In nucleotides, the CDR3 is TGTGCCAGCAGCCAAGTCCGGACTGCGGGAGGAGGCTACACCTTC.

This clonotype has a single count. The chain couples TRBV2 to TRBJ2-5, with 9 nucleotides matching TRBD1. V shed 5 bases, J shed 4 bases, and the junction held 11 bases outside the gene matches. The length of the CDR3 is 16 residues. Germline values: CDR1 SNHLY, CDR2 FYNNEI. The CDR3 DNA reads as TGTGCCAGCAGTCCACGGCGGACAGGGGCCCCAGAGACCCAGTACTTC. As protein: CASSPRRTGAPETQYF.

This clonotype was counted many times. V gene TRBV7-9 combines with J gene TRBJ2-5; D remains unclear. Germline V gene sequence: CDR1 SEHNR, CDR2 FQNEAQ (reference sequence). The CDR3 length is 13 residues. The V end was cut by 1 base, the J end by 5 bases, with 8 bases between. The CDR3 coding sequence is TGTGCCAGCAGCTTAGATTCCGGTGAGACCCAGTACTTC. Translated, it gives CASSLDSGETQYF.

This sequence joins TRBV18 and TRBJ1-2, with a tentative D call TRBD1 (5 bases). Trimming pared 3 bases from V and 4 bases from J, leaving 21 bases between. The CDR3 runs 17 residues. Germline-derived CDR1 and CDR2 are KGHSH and LQKENI. This CDR3 reads CASSPQSTAPGSYGYTF. The CDR3 nucleotides are TGTGCCAGCTCACCCCAATCGACAGCCCCGGGAAGCTATGGCTACACCTTC.

The chain carries TRBV5-1 and TRBJ2-3; TRBD2 agrees at 8 bases. CDR1 and CDR2 (germline): SGHRS, YFSETQ. V lost 4 bases, J lost 2 bases, and 9 bases stayed unmatched. This CDR3 is built from 16 residues. CDR3 in amino acids: CASSLGLAVVTDTQYF. CDR3 DNA sequence: TGCGCCAGCAGCCTAGGACTAGCCGTCGTCACAGATACGCAGTATTTT.

This clonotype was found many times. J is TRBJ2-3 and V is TRBV29-1; 8 nucleotides agree with TRBD1. V dropped 7 bases and J dropped 6; count of bases not matched to a gene: 3. The germline gives CDR1 SQVTM, CDR2 ANQGSEA. The CDR3 runs 11 residues. The CDR3 spells CSGGDRDTQYF. The CDR3 DNA sequence: TGCAGCGGGGGGGACAGGGATACGCAGTATTTT.

This clonotype was recorded a few times. The gene calls are TRBV28 and TRBJ2-2; D not resolved. Trimming removed 5 bases at V and 7 bases at J, with 8 bases between. Germline CDR1 MDHEN, CDR2 SYDVKM. The CDR3 consists of 12 residues. The CDR3 DNA reads as TGTGCCAGCAGTCCCTTAGTCGGGGAGCTGTTTTTT. It translates to CASSPLVGELFF.

This clonotype has more than one count but fewer than ten. The rearrangement uses TRBV7-8 and TRBJ2-5, with D perhaps TRBD2 (5 bases). V was cut by 5 bases and J by 7 bases, with 17 bases left in between. CDR1 and CDR2 (germline): SGHVS, FQNEAQ. This CDR3 has 14 amino acids. The DNA of the CDR3 is TGTGCCAGCAGCGCCCGGCGTATCCGGGGGACCCAGTACTTC. This encodes CASSARRIRGTQYF.

There are a few counts of this clonotype. The chain uses TRBV27 and TRBJ2-2; D is unclear. V was shortened by 2 bases and J by 6 bases, with 13 bases between the two germline ends. CDR1 and CDR2 (germline): MNHEY, SMNVEV (reference sequence). The CDR3 covers 15 residues. The CDR3: CASSLDGPRSGELFF. The DNA for the CDR3 is TGTGCCAGCAGTTTAGACGGCCCGCGGTCCGGGGAGCTGTTTTTT.

This clonotype showed up many times. V and J are TRBV5-1 and TRBJ2-3; D tentatively reads TRBD1 or TRBD2 (5 bases each). The CDR3 totals 15 residues. Germline-derived CDR1 and CDR2 are SGHRS and YFSETQ. V was trimmed by 7 bases and J by 0 bases, leaving 15 bases between them. CDR3: CASGKGPISTDTQYF. In DNA, the CDR3 is TGCGCCAGCGGGAAGGGACCCATTAGCACAGATACGCAGTATTTT.

CDR3 sequence reads: CATSSLDRDKNIQYF. Written as DNA, the CDR3 is TGTGCCACCAGCAGCTTGGACAGGGACAAAAACATTCAGTACTTC. The chain couples TRBV15 to TRBJ2-4; TRBD1 aligns across 8 bases. Germline V gene data show CDR1 as LNHNV and CDR2 as YYDKDF (reference sequence). The CDR3 extends over 15 amino acids. Trimming at V came to 3 bases and at J to 3 bases, leaving 4 bases not matched to a gene.

Ten or more counts support this clonotype. V and J are TRBV3-1 and TRBJ2-5; D gene uncertain. The germline V gene has CDR1 LGHDT and CDR2 YNNKEL (reference sequence). V lost 2 bases and J lost 1, with 11 bases in between. This CDR3 has 15 residues. The CDR3 nucleotides are TGTGCCAGCAGCCAACCTTTGACATCCCAAGAGACCCAGTACTTC. Translated: CASSQPLTSQETQYF.

At least ten counts were recorded for this clonotype. The gene calls are TRBV6-2 or TRBV6-3 and TRBJ1-5; D is perhaps TRBD1 (5 bases). The CDR3 has 14 amino acids. Germline values: CDR1 MNHEY, CDR2 SVGEGT. The V and J ends lost 8 bases and 4 bases respectively, with 15 bases between them. The chain's CDR3 is CASQQLAGNQPQHF. CDR3 sequence (DNA): TGTGCCAGCCAACAGTTAGCAGGGAATCAGCCCCAGCATTTT.

The sample holds many counts of this clonotype. The CDR3 nucleotides read TGTGCCAGCAGTTACCCGACTACCGGGACAGCACAAAACATTCAGTACTTC. Translated: CASSYPTTGTAQNIQYF. This chain joins TRBV6-2 or TRBV6-3 and TRBJ2-4; 7 positions agree with TRBD1. Germline loops: CDR1 MNHEY, CDR2 SVGEGT. J was trimmed by 5 bases and V by 2 bases; bases with no gene match: 12. The CDR3 extends over 17 amino acids.

In this sample, this clonotype turned up many times. The J gene is TRBJ2-7, the V gene TRBV29-1; the match to TRBD1 covers 8 bases. V was pared by 6 bases and J by 2 bases, with 3 bases of the junction left unmatched. Germline values: CDR1 SQVTM, CDR2 ANQGSEA. CDR3 length equals 12 residues. The CDR3 is CSVEGQAYEQYF. The CDR3, as DNA: TGCAGCGTCGAGGGACAGGCCTACGAGCAGTACTTC.

V gene TRBV7-6 combines with J gene TRBJ2-1; D remains ambiguous. The germline CDR1 and CDR2 sequences are SGHVS and FNYEAQ. The CDR3 is 14 amino acids. Trimming removed 0 bases at V and 10 bases at J, with 13 bases between. The CDR3 sequence is CASSLASASREQFF. The CDR3 nucleotides are TGTGCCAGCAGCTTAGCAAGCGCCTCCCGCGAGCAGTTCTTC.

This clonotype has a count of ten or more. The rearrangement uses TRBV29-1 and TRBJ2-1; D tentatively reads TRBD1 or TRBD2 (6 bases each). V was pared by 8 bases and J by 11 bases, with 19 bases between. Germline V gene data show CDR1 as SQVTM and CDR2 as ANQGSEA. CDR3 size: 12 residues. CDR3: CSTQMGGRKQFF. In DNA, the CDR3 is TGCAGCACCCAAATGGGGGGCAGGAAGCAGTTCTTC.

The V call is TRBV5-1, the J call TRBJ2-1; 7 bases map to TRBD1. Unmatched junction bases numbered 9, after V lost 6 bases and J lost 0 bases. The CDR3 has 16 residues. Germline loops: CDR1 SGHRS, CDR2 YFSETQ. The chain's CDR3 is CASILGDSYSYNEQFF. CDR3 DNA: TGCGCCAGCATCCTGGGGGACAGCTACTCCTACAATGAGCAGTTCTTC.

The chain combines TRBV6-2 or TRBV6-3 with TRBJ2-3; no reliable D call. Germline V CDR1 and CDR2: MNHEY, SVGEGT. The CDR3 contains 14 residues. V was clipped by 6 bases and J by 3 bases, with 13 bases between them. The CDR3 DNA is TGTGCCAGCAGGAAAGAGGCCACAACAGATACGCAGTATTTT. It specifies CASRKEATTDTQYF.

This clonotype has more than one count but fewer than ten. The J gene is TRBJ1-2, the V gene TRBV28; D not resolved. The V end lost 7 bases, the J end lost 4 bases, and 19 bases lay between the germline ends. Germline V CDR1 and CDR2: MDHEN, SYDVKM. This CDR3 spans 15 amino acids. The chain's CDR3 is CASTRNRGGIYGYTF. For the CDR3, the DNA is TGTGCCAGCACCCGAAACCGGGGAGGGATCTATGGCTACACCTTC.

Only a few counts were recorded for this clonotype. V is TRBV12-3 or TRBV12-4 and J is TRBJ1-1; D may be TRBD1 (5 bases). CDR3 size: 14 residues. The V gene lost 5 bases and the J gene lost 3 bases, with 13 bases spanning the gap. The CDR3 DNA is TGTGCCAGCAGTCCTGCCGGGGGGGACACTGAAGCTTTCTTT. Encoded protein: CASSPAGGDTEAFF.

Only a few counts were recorded for this clonotype. The CDR3 here is CASSAVQGGNGYTF. The DNA of the CDR3 is TGTGCCAGCAGCGCAGTACAGGGAGGGAATGGCTACACCTTC. The chain employs TRBV9 and TRBJ1-2, with D maybe TRBD1 (6 bases). V was clipped by 3 bases and J by 6 bases, with 15 bases between them. In germline, CDR1 is SGDLS, CDR2 YYNGEE. The CDR3 runs 14 residues.

This clonotype was seen a few times. The chain carries TRBV10-3 and TRBJ2-3; D might be TRBD2 (6 bases). Germline V gene lookup returns CDR1 ENHRY and CDR2 SYGVKD. The V and J ends lost 8 bases and 2 bases respectively, with 8 bases between them. The CDR3 totals 12 residues. The CDR3 DNA follows: TGTGCCATCTCTAGCGTCACAGATACGCAGTATTTT. Protein sequence: CAISSVTDTQYF.

A few counts support this clonotype. The DNA for the CDR3 is TGTGCCAGCAGTGAAGCGCTAGCGGGCGGGGATGAGCAGTTCTTC. Protein sequence: CASSEALAGGDEQFF. The chain is built from TRBV6-1 and TRBJ2-1, with 8 bases matching TRBD2. Germline CDR1 reads MNHNS; CDR2 reads SASEGT. This CDR3 region has 15 residues. The V gene end was trimmed by 0 bases and the J gene end by 8 bases; junction bases not matched to a gene: 6.

This clonotype was detected once. The chain is built from TRBV18 and TRBJ1-4; D is uncertain. CDR1 and CDR2 from the germline V gene are KGHSH and LQKENI. Trimming took 1 base from V and 5 from J, leaving 5 bases between them. CDR3 length: 13 amino acids. The CDR3 spells CASSPRWNEKLFF. Written as DNA, the CDR3 is TGTGCCAGCTCACCACGGTGGAATGAAAAACTGTTTTTT.

This clonotype was seen only a few times. V and J are TRBV7-9 and TRBJ2-7, with D unresolved. This CDR3 is 14 amino acids long. V was clipped by 5 bases and J by 1 base, with 12 bases between them. The germline CDR1 and CDR2 sequences are SEHNR and FQNEAQ (reference sequence). The DNA for the CDR3 is TGTGCCAGCAGCGGACGGTTGGGTTCCTACGAGCAGTACTTC. It codes for CASSGRLGSYEQYF.

The V and J genes are TRBV4-3 and TRBJ2-3; a possible D gene is TRBD2 (6 bases). Trimming took 1 base from V and 0 from J, leaving 11 bases between them. CDR1 is LGHNA, CDR2 YSLEER, per germline. This CDR3 is built from 16 residues. The chain's CDR3 is CASSQVRGASTDTQYF. CDR3 DNA: TGCGCCAGCAGCCAAGTCCGCGGGGCTAGCACAGATACGCAGTATTTT.

The genes are TRBV5-5 and TRBJ1-2; 7 bases line up with TRBD1. This CDR3 is 14 amino acids long. Germline lookup yields CDR1 SGHKS and CDR2 YYEKEE (reference sequence). With 5 bases clipped from V and 4 bases from J, the junction kept 8 bases outside the gene matches. DNA of the CDR3: TGTGCCAGCAGAGCTCCGGGACAGATCTATGGCTACACCTTC. This translates into CASRAPGQIYGYTF.

A few counts support this clonotype. This chain uses TRBV3-1 with TRBJ2-7; D gene ambiguous. Germline V gives CDR1 LGHDT, CDR2 YNNKEL (reference sequence). This CDR3 region has 15 residues. Trimming pared 0 bases from V and 3 bases from J, leaving 12 bases between. The CDR3 DNA sequence: TGTGCCAGCAGCCAAGAAACCGGGCCCCGCTACGAGCAGTACTTC. Protein: CASSQETGPRYEQYF.

This chain's CDR3 is CASSGIRLEQYF. The DNA of the CDR3 is TGTGCCAGCAGTGGCATTCGTCTCGAGCAGTACTTC. The V call is TRBV6-2 or TRBV6-3, the J call TRBJ2-7; D ambiguous. The CDR3 consists of 12 residues. Germline V gene data show CDR1 as MNHEY and CDR2 as SVGEGT. V dropped 5 bases and J dropped 6 bases, with 11 bases sitting between them.